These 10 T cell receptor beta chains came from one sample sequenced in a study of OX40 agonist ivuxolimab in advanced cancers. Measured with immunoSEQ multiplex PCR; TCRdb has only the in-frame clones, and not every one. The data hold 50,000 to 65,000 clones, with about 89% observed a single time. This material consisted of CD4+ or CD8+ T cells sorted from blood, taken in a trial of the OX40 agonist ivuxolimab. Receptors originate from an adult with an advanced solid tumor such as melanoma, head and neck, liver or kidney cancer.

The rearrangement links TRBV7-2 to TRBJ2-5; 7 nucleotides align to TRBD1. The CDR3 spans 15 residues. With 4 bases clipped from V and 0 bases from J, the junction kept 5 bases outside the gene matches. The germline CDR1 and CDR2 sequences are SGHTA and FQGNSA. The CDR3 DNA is TGTGCCAGCAGCTCCCAGACAGGGCACCAAGAGACCCAGTACTTC. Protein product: CASSSQTGHQETQYF.

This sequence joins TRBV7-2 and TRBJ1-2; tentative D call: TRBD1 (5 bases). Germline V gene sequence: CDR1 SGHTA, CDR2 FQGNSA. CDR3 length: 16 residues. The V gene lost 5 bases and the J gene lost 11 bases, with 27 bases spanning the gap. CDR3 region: CASSMGSGGTSRRYTF. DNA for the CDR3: TGTGCCAGCAGCATGGGCAGTGGGGGAACCTCTAGGAGGTACACCTTC.

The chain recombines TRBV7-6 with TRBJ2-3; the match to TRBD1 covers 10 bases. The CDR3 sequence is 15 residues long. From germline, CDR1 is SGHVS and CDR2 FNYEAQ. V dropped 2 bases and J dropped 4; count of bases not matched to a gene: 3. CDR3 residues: CASSLRDRGADTQYF. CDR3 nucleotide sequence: TGTGCCAGCAGCTTAAGGGACAGGGGAGCAGATACGCAGTATTTT.

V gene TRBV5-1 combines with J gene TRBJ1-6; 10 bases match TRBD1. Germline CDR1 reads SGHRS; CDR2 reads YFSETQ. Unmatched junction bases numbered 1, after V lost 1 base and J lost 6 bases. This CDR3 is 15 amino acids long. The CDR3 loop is CASSLRDRGNSPLHF. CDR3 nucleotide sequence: TGCGCCAGCAGCTTGCGGGACAGGGGTAATTCACCCCTCCACTTT.

CDR3 sequence reads: CASSLAFLGQGEETQYF. The CDR3 coding sequence is TGTGCCAGCAGCTTAGCCTTCCTGGGACAGGGGGAAGAGACCCAGTACTTC. This chain connects TRBV7-2 to TRBJ2-5; 11 positions match TRBD1. The J segment lost 3 bases and the V segment lost 0 bases, leaving 6 bases of the junction unmatched. The CDR3 runs 17 residues. The V gene's germline CDR1 is SGHTA and CDR2 FQGNSA.

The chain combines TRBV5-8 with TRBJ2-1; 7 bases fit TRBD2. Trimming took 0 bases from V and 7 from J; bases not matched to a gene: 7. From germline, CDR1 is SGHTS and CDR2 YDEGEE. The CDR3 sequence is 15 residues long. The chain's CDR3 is CASSLGGRAGNEQFF. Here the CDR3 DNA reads TGTGCCAGCAGCTTGGGGGGGAGGGCCGGGAATGAGCAGTTCTTC.

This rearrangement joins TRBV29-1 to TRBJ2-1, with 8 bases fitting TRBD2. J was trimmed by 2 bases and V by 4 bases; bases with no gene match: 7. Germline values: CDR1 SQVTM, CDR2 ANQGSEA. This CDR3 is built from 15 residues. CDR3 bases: TGCAGCGTTGTATCCGGGACTAGAACCTACAATGAGCAGTTCTTC. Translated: CSVVSGTRTYNEQFF.

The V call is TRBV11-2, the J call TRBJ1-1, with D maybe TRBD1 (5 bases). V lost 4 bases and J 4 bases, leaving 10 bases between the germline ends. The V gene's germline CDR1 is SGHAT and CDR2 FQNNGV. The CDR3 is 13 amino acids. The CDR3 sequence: CASSSRGATEAFF. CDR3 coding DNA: TGTGCCAGCAGCTCCCGAGGGGCCACTGAAGCTTTCTTT.

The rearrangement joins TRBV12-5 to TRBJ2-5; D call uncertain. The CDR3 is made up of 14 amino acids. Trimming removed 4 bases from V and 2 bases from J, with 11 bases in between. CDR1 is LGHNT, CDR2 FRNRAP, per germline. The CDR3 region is CASGYQPMQETQYF. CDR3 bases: TGTGCTAGTGGTTACCAACCGATGCAAGAGACCCAGTACTTC.

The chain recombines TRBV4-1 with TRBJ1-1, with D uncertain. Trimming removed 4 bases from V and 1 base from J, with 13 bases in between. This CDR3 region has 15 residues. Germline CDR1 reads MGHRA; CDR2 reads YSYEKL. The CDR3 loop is CASSPILTRNTEAFF. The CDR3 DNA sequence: TGCGCCAGCAGCCCTATCCTCACAAGGAACACTGAAGCTTTCTTT.